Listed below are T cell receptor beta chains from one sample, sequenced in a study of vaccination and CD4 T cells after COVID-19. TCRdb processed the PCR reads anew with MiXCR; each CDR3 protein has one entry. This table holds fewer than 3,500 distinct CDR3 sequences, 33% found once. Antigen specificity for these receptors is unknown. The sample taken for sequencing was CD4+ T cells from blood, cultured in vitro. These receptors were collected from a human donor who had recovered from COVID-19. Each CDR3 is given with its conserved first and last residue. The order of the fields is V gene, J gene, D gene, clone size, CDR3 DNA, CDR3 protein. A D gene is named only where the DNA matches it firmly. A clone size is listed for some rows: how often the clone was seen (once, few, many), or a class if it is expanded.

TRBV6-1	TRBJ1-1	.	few	TGTGCCAGCACCCCCCCCGCAGGGGCCGGTAACACTGAAGCTTTCTTT	CASTPPAGAGNTEAFF
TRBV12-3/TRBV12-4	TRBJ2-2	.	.	TGTGCCAGCAGCCCCTCCTTCTTCACCGGGGAGCTGTTTTTT	CASSPSFFTGELFF
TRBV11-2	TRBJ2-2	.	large	TGTGCCAGCAGCCTTCGGGGGGCCGTCAGGACCGGGGAGCTGTTTTTT	CASSLRGAVRTGELFF
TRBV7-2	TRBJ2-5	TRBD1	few	TGTGCCAGCTTATCGCAGGGACAGGGAAACGGAGAGACCCAGTACTTC	CASLSQGQGNGETQYF
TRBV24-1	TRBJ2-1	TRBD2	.	TGTGCCACCAGTGATCACGGGACTAGCGACTCCTACAATGAGCAGTTCTTC	CATSDHGTSDSYNEQFF
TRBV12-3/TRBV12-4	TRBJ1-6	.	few	TGTGCCAGCAGTCTCGGGACACCTTACCCCAATTCACCCCTCCACTTT	CASSLGTPYPNSPLHF
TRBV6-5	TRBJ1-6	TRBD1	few	TGTGCCAGCAGTTACTCGACGGCAGGGGGTTCACCCCTCCACTTT	CASSYSTAGGSPLHF
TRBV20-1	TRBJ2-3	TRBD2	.	TGCAGTGCTTTGAGCGGGGGGGCGATCACAGATACGCAGTATTTT	CSALSGGAITDTQYF
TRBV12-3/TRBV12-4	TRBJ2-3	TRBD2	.	TGTGCCAGCAGTCCCCAGCGGGGGGTGATGTCAGATACGCAGTATTTT	CASSPQRGVMSDTQYF
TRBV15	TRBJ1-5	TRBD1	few	TGTGCCACCTCAAGAGGGGGCCTGGGTCAGCCCCAGCATTTT	CATSRGGLGQPQHF
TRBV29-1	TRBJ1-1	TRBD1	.	TGCAGCGTTGAGGAGGGGGCGGCTTTCTTT	CSVEEGAAFF
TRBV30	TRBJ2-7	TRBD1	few	TGTGCCTGGAGTGTACTCGACAGGGCACAGGAGCAGTACTTC	CAWSVLDRAQEQYF
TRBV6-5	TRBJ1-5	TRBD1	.	TGTGCCAGCAGTTCACAACCTGAAAGGACAGGGGATCCACCCTGCCAGCCCCAGCATTTT	CASSSQPERTGDPPCQPQHF
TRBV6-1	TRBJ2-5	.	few	TGTGCCAGCAGGAGGGGCGACGAGACCCAGTACTTC	CASRRGDETQYF
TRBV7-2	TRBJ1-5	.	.	TGTGCCAGCAGCTTAGTAGACGGTAGCAATCAGCCCCAGCATTTT	CASSLVDGSNQPQHF
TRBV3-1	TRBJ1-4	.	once	TGTGCCAGCAGCCAAGTGGACGAAAAACTGTTTTTT	CASSQVDEKLFF
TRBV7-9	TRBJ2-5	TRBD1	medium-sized	TGTGCCAGCAGCCGGGACAGGGGATCACTGGAGACCCAGTACTTC	CASSRDRGSLETQYF
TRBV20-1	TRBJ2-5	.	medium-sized	TGCAGCGTCAGGGTGAGCCAAGAGACCCAGTACTTC	CSVRVSQETQYF
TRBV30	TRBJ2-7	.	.	TGTGCCTGGAATCCCGACAGTGCCTACGAGCAGTACTTC	CAWNPDSAYEQYF
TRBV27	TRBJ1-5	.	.	TGTGCCAGCAGTTTGTCAGGTTATAGCAATCAGCCCCAGCATTTT	CASSLSGYSNQPQHF
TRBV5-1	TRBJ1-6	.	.	TGCGCCAGCAGCTTGGATGCGGGGGCGAATTCACCCCTCCACTTT	CASSLDAGANSPLHF
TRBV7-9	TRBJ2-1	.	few	TGTGCCAGCAGCGTTCTGCCCAGGAACAATGAGCAGTTCTTC	CASSVLPRNNEQFF
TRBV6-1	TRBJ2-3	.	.	TGTGCCAGCAGTGCCCCGGGTTCCCGAAACCCCACAGATACGCAGTATTTT	CASSAPGSRNPTDTQYF
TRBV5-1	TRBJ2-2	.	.	TGCGCCAGCAGCTTGGCGACCGACAACACCGGGGAGCTGTTTTTT	CASSLATDNTGELFF
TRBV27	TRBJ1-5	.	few	TGTGCCAGCAGTTCAAAAGGGCTCAATCAGCCCCAGCATTTT	CASSSKGLNQPQHF
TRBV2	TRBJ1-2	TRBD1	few	TGTGCCAGGGACAGGGGGCGTCGGTTTGGTGGCTACACCTTC	CARDRGRRFGGYTF
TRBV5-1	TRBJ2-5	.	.	TGCACCAGCAGGGAGCACCAAGAGACCCAGTACTTC	CTSREHQETQYF
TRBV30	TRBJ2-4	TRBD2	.	TGTGCCTGGAGCCCAGGACTAGCGGGGGGCGGGGACATTCAGTACTTC	CAWSPGLAGGGDIQYF